The T cell receptor (beta chain) under discussion was sequenced for a study of blood T cell repertoires in COVID-19 (dated by TCRdb to the early 2020s). With respect to the entire study: Samples covering the acute and convalescent phases of COVID-19 were provided by collaborators in the United States, Italy and Spain. The material from the prospective study consisted of cDNA or gDNA derived from T cells, B-cell-depleted T cells, or PBMCs. Subjects who had been exposed to COVID-19, were actively infected with it, or had recovered from it provided the deeply sampled blood TCRbeta repertoires that made up the dataset. The repertoires were made available in a free public database intended to serve as a resource for research on the immune response to SARS-CoV-2. Samples were obtained from the ongoing ImmuneRACE study (first 160 participants) and from over 1,000 subjects provided by 6 global collaborators. Sample metadata almost always included a de-identified subject ID, COVID-19 status, age in years and sex. HLA class I and class II types, where available, came from metadata supplied by the sample provider rather than from assay-based typing.

The collaborating institutions used their own protocols to collect whole blood in K2EDTA tubes. For TCRbeta analysis, collaborators shipped samples in one of three forms: frozen whole blood, isolated PBMCs, or DNA extracted from either of those sample types. Overall study outcomes, separate from this receptor: The amount of clinical and demographic metadata varied by source and participant and was provided uncurated.

With regard to this clone: Its specific antigen is unknown. No much larger clone is present one base from it, and per-base qualities are unavailable.

The immunoSEQ Assay, a bias-controlled multiplex PCR, was used to amplify TCRbeta CDR3 regions from genomic DNA. The original pipeline was this. The number of nucleated cells in each sample was estimated from the amplification of reference gene primers within the assay. To quantify the absolute abundance of each unique TCRbeta CDR3 rearrangement, sequence reads were collapsed and filtered. For each sample, productive Simpson clonality was calculated as the square root of Simpson's diversity index across productive rearrangements. What TCRdb holds here is the immuneACCESS table cut down to in-frame rearrangements. Part of the clones is not present; checked against another copy, under half of the missing clones reflect an unresolved V gene, and the others are unexplained. V and J calls and clone size come straight from that table; D and trimming were deduced from the DNA. In all, the sample holds about 84,000 clones, and more than 90% of those were seen once. In total, the top ten clones hold roughly 4% of the sample.

CDR1 and CDR2 (MDHEN, SYDVKM) derive from the germline V gene. A distance of 14 bases separates the germline ends of V and J, which lose 2 bases and 4 bases respectively. Its CDR3 holds 16 amino acids, cysteine through phenylalanine. Just the 48-base CDR3 DNA is kept, in frame starting at base 1. This TCR was recovered from a human donor with active COVID-19. The donor label of this sample is uncertain. Specimen: peripheral blood. The chain employs TRBV28 and TRBJ1-4; a tentative D match to TRBD1 spans 5 bases. The CDR3 protein: CASSLGGGWSNEKLFF. The DNA is TGTGCCAGCAGTTTAGGCGGGGGGTGGAGTAATGAAAAACTGTTTTTT. The CDR3 plus the reference TRBV28 and TRBJ1-4 genes for the other parts give the full variable domain: DVKVTQSSRYLVKRTGEKVFLECVQDMDHENMFWYRQDPGLGLRLIYFSYDVKMKEKGDIPEGYSVSREKKERFSLILESASTNQTSMYLCASSLGGGWSNEKLFFGSGTQLSVL.